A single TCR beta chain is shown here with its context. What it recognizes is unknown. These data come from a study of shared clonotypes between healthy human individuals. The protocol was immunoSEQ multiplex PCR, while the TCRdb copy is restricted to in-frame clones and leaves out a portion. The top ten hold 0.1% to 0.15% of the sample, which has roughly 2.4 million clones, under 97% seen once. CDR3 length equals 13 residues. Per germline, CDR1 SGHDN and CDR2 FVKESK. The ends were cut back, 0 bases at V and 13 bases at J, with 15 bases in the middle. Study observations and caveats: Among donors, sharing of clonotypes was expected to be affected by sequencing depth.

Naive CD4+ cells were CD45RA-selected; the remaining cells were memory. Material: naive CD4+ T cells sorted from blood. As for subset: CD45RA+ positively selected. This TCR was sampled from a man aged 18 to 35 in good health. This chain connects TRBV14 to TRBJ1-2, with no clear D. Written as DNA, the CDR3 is TGTGCCAGCAGCCAAGAAGCAAGGAGTCTGGGCACCTTC. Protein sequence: CASSQEARSLGTF.